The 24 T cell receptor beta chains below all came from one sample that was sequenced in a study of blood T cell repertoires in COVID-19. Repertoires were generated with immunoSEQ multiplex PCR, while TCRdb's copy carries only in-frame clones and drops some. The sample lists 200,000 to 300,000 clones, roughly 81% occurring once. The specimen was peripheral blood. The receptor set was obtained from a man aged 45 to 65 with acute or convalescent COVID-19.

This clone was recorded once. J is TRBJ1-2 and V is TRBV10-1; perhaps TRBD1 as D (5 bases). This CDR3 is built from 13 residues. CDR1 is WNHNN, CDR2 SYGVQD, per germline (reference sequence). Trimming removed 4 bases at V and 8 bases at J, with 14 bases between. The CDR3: CASSADLSGGYTF. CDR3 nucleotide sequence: TGCGCCAGCAGTGCAGATCTCTCAGGGGGCTACACCTTC.

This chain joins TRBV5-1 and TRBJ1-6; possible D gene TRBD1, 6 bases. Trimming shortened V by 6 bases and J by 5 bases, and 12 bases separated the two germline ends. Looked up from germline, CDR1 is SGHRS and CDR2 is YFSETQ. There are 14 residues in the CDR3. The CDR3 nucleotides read TGCGCCAGCAATGCTGGACAGAATAATTCACCCCTCCACTTT. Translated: CASNAGQNNSPLHF.

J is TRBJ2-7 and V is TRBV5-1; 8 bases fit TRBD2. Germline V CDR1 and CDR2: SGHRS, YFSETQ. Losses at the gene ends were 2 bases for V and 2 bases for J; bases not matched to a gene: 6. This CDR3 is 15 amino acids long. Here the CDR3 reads CASSFFAGLAYEQYF. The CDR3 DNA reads TGCGCCAGCAGCTTCTTTGCGGGACTAGCCTACGAGCAGTACTTC. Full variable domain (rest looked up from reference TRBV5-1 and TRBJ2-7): KAGVTQTPRYLIKTRGQQVTLSCSPISGHRSVSWYQQTPGQGLQFLFEYFSETQRNKGNFPGRFSGRQFSNSRSEMNVSTLELGDSALYLCASSFFAGLAYEQYFGPGTRLTVT.

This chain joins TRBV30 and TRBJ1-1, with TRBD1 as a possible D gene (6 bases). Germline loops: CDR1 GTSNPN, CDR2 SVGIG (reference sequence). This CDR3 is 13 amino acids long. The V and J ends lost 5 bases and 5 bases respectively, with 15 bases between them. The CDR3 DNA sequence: TGTGCCTGGTCCCGGGGGGGGCGGACTGAAGCTTTCTTT. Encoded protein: CAWSRGGRTEAFF.

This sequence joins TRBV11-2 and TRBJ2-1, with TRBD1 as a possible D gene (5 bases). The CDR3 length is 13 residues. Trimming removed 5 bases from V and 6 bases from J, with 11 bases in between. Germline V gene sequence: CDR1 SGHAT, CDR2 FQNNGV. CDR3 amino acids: CASSPRQRNEQFF. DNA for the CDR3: TGTGCCAGCAGCCCTAGACAGCGCAATGAGCAGTTCTTC. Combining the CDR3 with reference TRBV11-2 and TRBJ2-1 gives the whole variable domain EAGVAQSPRYKIIEKRQSVAFWCNPISGHATLYWYQQILGQGPKLLIQFQNNGVVDDSQLPKDRFSAERLKGVDSTLKIQPAKLEDSAVYLCASSPRQRNEQFFGPGTRLTVL.

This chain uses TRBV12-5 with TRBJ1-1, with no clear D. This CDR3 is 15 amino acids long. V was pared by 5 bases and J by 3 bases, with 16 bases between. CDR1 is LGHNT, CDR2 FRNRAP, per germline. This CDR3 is CASGTPRELDTEAFF. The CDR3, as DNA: TGTGCTAGTGGTACACCTCGGGAATTAGACACTGAAGCTTTCTTT.

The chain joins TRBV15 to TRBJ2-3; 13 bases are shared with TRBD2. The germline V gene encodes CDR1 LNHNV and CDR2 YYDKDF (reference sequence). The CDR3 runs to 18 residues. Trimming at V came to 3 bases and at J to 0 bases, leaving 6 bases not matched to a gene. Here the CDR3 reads CATSREGLAGRSTDTQYF. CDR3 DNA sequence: TGTGCCACCAGCAGGGAGGGACTAGCGGGACGTAGCACAGATACGCAGTATTTT.

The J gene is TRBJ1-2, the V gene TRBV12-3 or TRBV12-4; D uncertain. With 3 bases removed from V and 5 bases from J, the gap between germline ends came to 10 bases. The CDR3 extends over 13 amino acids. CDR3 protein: CASSFPGRYGYTF. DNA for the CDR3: TGTGCCAGCAGTTTCCCCGGGAGGTATGGCTACACCTTC.

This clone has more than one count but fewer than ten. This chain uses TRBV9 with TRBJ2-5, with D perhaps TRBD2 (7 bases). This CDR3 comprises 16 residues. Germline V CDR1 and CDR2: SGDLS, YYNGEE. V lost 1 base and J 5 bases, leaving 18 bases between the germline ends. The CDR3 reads CASSVSNGGLGETQYF. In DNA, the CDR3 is TGTGCCAGCAGCGTATCAAACGGGGGGCTTGGCGAGACCCAGTACTTC.

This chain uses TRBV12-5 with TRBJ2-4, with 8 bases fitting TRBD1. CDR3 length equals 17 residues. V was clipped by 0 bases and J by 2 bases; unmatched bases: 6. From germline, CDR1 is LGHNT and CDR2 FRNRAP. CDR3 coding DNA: TGTGCTAGTGGTTTGGTACATCAGGGGGCGACCAAAAACATTCAGTACTTC. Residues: CASGLVHQGATKNIQYF.

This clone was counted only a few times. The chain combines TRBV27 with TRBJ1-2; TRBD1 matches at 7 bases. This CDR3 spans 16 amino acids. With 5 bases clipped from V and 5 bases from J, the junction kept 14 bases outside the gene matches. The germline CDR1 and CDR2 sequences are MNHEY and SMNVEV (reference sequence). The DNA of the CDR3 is TGTGCCAGCAGTCCCCTCGGGACAGACGGAAGGTATGGCTACACCTTC. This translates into CASSPLGTDGRYGYTF.

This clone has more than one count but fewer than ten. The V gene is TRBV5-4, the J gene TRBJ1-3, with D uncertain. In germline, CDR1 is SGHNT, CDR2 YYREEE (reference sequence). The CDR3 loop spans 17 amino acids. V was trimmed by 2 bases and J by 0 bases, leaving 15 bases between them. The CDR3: CASSFGGFPSSGNTIYF. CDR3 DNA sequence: TGTGCCAGCAGCTTCGGTGGTTTCCCGAGCTCTGGAAACACCATATATTTT. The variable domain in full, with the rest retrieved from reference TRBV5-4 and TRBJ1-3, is ETGVTQSPTHLIKTRGQQVTLRCSSQSGHNTVSWYQQALGQGPQFIFQYYREEENGRGNFPPRFSGLQFPNYSSELNVNALELDDSALYLCASSFGGFPSSGNTIYFGEGSWLTVV.

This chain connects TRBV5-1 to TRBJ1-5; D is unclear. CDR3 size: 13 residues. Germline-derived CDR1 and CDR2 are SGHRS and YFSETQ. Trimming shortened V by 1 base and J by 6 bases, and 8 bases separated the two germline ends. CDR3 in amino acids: CASSLLPGQPQHF. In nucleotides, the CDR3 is TGCGCCAGCAGCTTGTTACCAGGTCAGCCCCAGCATTTT.

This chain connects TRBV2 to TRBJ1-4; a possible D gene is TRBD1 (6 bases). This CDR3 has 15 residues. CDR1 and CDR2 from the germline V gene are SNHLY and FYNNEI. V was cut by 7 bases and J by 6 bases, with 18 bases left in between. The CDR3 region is CASTRLQGRDEKLFF. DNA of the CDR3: TGTGCCAGCACTCGGCTACAGGGTCGGGATGAAAAACTGTTTTTT.

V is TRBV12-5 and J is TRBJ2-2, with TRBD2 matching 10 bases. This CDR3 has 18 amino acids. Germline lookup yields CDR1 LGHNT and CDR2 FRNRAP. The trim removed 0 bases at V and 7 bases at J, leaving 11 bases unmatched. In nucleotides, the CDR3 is TGTGCTAGTGGTTTGGTATCGGCGAGCGGGAGGGCCTTCGGGGAGCTGTTTTTT. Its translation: CASGLVSASGRAFGELFF.

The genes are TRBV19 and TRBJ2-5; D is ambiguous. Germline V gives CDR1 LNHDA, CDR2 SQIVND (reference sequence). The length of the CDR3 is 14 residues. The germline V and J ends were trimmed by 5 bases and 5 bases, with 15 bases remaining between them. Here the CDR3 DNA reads TGTGCCAGTAGTGGATGGATGTCGAGGGAGACCCAGTACTTC. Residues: CASSGWMSRETQYF.

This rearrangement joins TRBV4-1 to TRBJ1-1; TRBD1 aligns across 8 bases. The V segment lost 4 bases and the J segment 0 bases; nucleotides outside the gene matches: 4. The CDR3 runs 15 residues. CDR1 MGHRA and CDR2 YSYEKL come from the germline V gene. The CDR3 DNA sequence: TGCGCCAGCAGCCTCCGACAGGGGATGAACACTGAAGCTTTCTTT. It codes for CASSLRQGMNTEAFF.

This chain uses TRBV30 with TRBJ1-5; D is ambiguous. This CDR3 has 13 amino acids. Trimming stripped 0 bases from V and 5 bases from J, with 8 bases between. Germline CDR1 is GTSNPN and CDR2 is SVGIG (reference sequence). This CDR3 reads CAWSVREYQPQHF. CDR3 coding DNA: TGTGCCTGGAGTGTACGTGAGTATCAGCCCCAGCATTTT.

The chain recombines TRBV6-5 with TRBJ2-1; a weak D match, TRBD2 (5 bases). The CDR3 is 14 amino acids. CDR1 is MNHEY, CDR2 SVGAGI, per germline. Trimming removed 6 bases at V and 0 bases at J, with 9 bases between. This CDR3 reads CASRVGSSYNEQFF. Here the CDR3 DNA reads TGTGCCAGCAGAGTAGGGAGCTCCTACAATGAGCAGTTCTTC.

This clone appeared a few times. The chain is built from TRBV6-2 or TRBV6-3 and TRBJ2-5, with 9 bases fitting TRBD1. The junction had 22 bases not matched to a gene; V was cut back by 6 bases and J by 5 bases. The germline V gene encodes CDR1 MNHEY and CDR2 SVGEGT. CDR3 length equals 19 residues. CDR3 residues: CASRPSKFEPGQGRETQYF. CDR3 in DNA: TGTGCCAGCAGGCCTTCGAAATTTGAACCGGGACAGGGAAGGGAGACCCAGTACTTC.

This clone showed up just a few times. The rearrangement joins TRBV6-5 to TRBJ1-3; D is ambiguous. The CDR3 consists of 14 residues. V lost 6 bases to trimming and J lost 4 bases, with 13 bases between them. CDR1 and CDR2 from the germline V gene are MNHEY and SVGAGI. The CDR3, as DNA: TGTGCCAGCAGCCAATGGACTGAAGGAAACACCATATATTTT. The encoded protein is CASSQWTEGNTIYF.

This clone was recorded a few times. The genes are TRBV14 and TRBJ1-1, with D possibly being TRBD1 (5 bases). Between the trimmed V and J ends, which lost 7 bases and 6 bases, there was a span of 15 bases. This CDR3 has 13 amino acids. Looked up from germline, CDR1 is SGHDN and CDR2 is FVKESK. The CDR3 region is CASTPFGGAEAFF. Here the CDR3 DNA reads TGTGCCAGCACCCCATTCGGGGGGGCTGAAGCTTTCTTT.

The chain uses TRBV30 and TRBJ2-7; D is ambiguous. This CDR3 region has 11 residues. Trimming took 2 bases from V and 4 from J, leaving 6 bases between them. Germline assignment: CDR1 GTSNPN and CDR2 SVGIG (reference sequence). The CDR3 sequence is CAWSNGYEQYF. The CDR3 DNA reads TGTGCCTGGAGTAACGGGTACGAGCAGTACTTC. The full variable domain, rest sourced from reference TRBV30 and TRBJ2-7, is SQTIHQWPATLVQPVGSPLSLECTVEGTSNPNLYWYRQAAGRGLQLLFYSVGIGQISSEVPQNLSASRPQDRQFILSSKKLLLSDSGFYLCAWSNGYEQYFGPGTRLTVT.

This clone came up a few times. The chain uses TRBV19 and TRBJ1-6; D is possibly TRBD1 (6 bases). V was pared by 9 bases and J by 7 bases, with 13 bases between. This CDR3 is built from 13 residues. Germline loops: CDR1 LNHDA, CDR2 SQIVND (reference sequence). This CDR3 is CASNDRSNSPLHF. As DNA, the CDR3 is TGTGCCAGCAACGACAGGAGCAATTCACCCCTCCACTTT. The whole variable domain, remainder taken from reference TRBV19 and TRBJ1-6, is DGGITQSPKYLFRKEGQNVTLSCEQNLNHDAMYWYRQDPGQGLRLIYYSQIVNDFQKGDIAEGYSVSREKKESFPLTVTSAQKNPTAFYLCASNDRSNSPLHFGNGTRLTVT.